Sequencing of this T cell receptor (beta chain) was carried out in a study of control samples from healthy donors and cancer patients. The repertoire was sequenced with immunoSEQ multiplex PCR; TCRdb's copy has only in-frame clones and lacks some. The sample includes 150,000 to 200,000 clones, around 90% seen only once; the top ten take 1.4%. V was clipped by 2 bases and J by 4 bases, with 8 bases between them. Looked up from germline, CDR1 is LGHNA and CDR2 is YNFKEQ. CDR3 size: 13 residues. The TCR originated in a man aged 30-40 years in good health. The sequenced material came from blood. The chain employs TRBV4-2 and TRBJ1-1, with D possibly matching TRBD1 (5 bases). As DNA, the CDR3 is TGTGCCAGCAGCCAACCGGGGGGCACTGAAGCTTTCTTT. Amino acid sequence: CASSQPGGTEAFF.